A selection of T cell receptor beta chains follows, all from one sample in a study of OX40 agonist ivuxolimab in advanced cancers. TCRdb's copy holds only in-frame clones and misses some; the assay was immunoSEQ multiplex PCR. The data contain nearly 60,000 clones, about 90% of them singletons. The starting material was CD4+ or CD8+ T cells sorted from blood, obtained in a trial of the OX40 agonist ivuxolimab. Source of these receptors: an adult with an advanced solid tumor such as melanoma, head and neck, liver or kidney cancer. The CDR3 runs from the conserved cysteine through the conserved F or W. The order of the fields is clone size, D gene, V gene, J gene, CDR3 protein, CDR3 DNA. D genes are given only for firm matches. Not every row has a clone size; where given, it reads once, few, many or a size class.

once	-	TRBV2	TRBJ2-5	CASSEQGTGQETQYF	TGTGCCAGCAGTGAACAGGGTACCGGGCAAGAGACCCAGTACTTC
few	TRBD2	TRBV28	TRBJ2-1	CASRETSGGGNEQFF	TGTGCCAGCAGAGAAACTAGCGGGGGGGGGAATGAGCAGTTCTTC
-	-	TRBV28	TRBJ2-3	CASSLLAGEPDTQYF	TGTGCCAGCAGTTTATTGGCAGGGGAGCCAGATACGCAGTATTTT
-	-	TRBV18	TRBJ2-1	CASSPRGFPNEQFF	TGTGCCAGCTCACCCCGGGGCTTTCCCAATGAGCAGTTCTTC
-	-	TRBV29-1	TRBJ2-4	CSVGSVGRAEGIQYF	TGCAGCGTCGGCTCAGTGGGCAGGGCCGAGGGCATTCAGTACTTC
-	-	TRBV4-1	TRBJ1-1	CASSQADRGGSTEAFF	TGCGCCAGCAGCCAAGCCGACAGAGGAGGAAGTACTGAAGCTTTCTTT
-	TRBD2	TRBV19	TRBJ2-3	CASSPPPGLAGGSTDTQYF	TGTGCCAGTAGTCCCCCCCCGGGACTAGCGGGAGGAAGCACAGATACGCAGTATTTT
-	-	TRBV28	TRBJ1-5	CASRSRDGGYQPQHF	TGTGCCAGCAGAAGTCGGGACGGAGGATATCAGCCCCAGCATTTT
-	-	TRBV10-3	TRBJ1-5	CATDTGSYSNQPQHF	TGTGCCACCGATACAGGGAGTTACAGCAATCAGCCCCAGCATTTT
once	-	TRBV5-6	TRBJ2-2	CASSFGTGELFF	TGTGCCAGCAGCTTTGGCACCGGGGAGCTGTTTTTT
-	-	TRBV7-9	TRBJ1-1	CASSLTDTEAFF	TGTGCCAGCAGCTTAACAGACACTGAAGCTTTCTTT